This T cell receptor (beta chain) was sequenced for a study of PD-1 blockade in classical Hodgkin lymphoma. Measured with immunoSEQ multiplex PCR; TCRdb has only the in-frame clones, and not every one. The sample contains around 50,000 clones, under 80% of which appear only once. Points on this clone: Its antigen is still unknown.

Time point described: cycle 4 day 1 (C4D1), after 6 weeks of nivolumab. Brentuximab vedotin exposure varied among the patients, all of whom had relapsed after autologous stem cell transplantation. General study results and limits: Complete responders entered with baseline diversity on par with newly diagnosed patients, the results showed.

Trimming stripped 2 bases from V and 5 bases from J, with 19 bases between. This CDR3 is built from 17 residues. Germline V lookup: CDR1 KGHSH, CDR2 LQKENI. The sample was peripheral blood mononuclear cells (PBMCs), taken before the fourth cycle of nivolumab. The receptor's source is a human donor with classical Hodgkin lymphoma. The chain carries TRBV18 and TRBJ2-1, with D hard to call. CDR3: CASSPSLSVGPNNEQFF. For the CDR3, the DNA is TGTGCCAGCTCACCAAGTCTCTCGGTAGGACCTAACAATGAGCAGTTCTTC. Complete variable domain (other parts from reference TRBV18 and TRBJ2-1): NAGVMQNPRHLVRRRGQEARLRCSPMKGHSHVYWYRQLPEEGLKFMVYLQKENIIDESGMPKERFSAEFPKEGPSILRIQQVVRGDSAAYFCASSPSLSVGPNNEQFFGPGTRLTVL.